Described below is a single TCR beta chain sequence and its context. Its target is not known. This CDR3 comprises 13 residues. Germline CDR1 is SGHVS and CDR2 is FQNEAQ. Trimming cost V 7 bases and J 10 bases, with 14 bases left between them. The data are from a study of CD8+ T cells in alopecia areata. General study findings and limits: Sharing of TCRs across patients appeared less clear than in mice, possibly for HLA-related reasons. Whether baseline CD8+ expansion is linked to response remains uncertain, given a single nonresponder. Affected scalp, especially in alopecia totalis/universalis, had a higher clonality than normal scalp did.

This sample's treatment: oral pan-JAK inhibitor, 5-10 mg twice daily. The authors extracted RNA and reverse transcribed it into cDNA as the sequencing template. Libraries were prepared by immunoSEQ multiplex PCR; TCRdb keeps only in-frame clonotypes and omits some of them. The sample has 150,000 to 200,000 clones, just under 65% seen once; the top ten hold approximately 1.2%. Sequences were derived from CD4+ T cells sorted from blood, sampled around week 50, from a patient treated with tofacitinib. The chain couples TRBV7-8 to TRBJ1-6; D perhaps matches TRBD1 (6 bases). The source is a human donor with alopecia areata. DNA of the CDR3: TGTGCCAGCACCTCCCGGGACACGTCACCCCTCCACTTT. This encodes CASTSRDTSPLHF.